The 27 T cell receptor beta chains in this list originate from one sample, sequenced in a study of graft-versus-host responses after intestinal transplantation. Libraries were prepared by immunoSEQ multiplex PCR; TCRdb keeps only in-frame clonotypes and omits some of them. The table includes 60,000 or so clones, around 91% detected once. This specimen was PBMCs, taken almost 120 days after intestinal transplantation. Receptor source: a human patient who received an intestinal transplant, so some T cells may come from the graft donor.

The chain links TRBV11-2 to TRBJ2-7; 7 nucleotides match TRBD1. This CDR3 is 14 amino acids long. Germline lookup yields CDR1 SGHAT and CDR2 FQNNGV. V lost 5 bases and J lost 0; bases outside the gene matches: 4. For the CDR3, the DNA is TGTGCCAGCAGCCACCGGGACAGCTCCTACGAGCAGTACTTC. The encoded protein is CASSHRDSSYEQYF.

The rearrangement links TRBV29-1 to TRBJ2-5, with unresolved D. The CDR3 runs to 12 residues. V was pared by 4 bases and J by 5 bases, with 11 bases between. The germline CDR1 and CDR2 sequences are SQVTM and ANQGSEA. The CDR3 here is CSVAPGYETQYF. CDR3 nucleotides: TGCAGCGTTGCTCCCGGGTACGAGACCCAGTACTTC.

The V call is TRBV4-1, the J call TRBJ2-7; D is possibly TRBD1 (6 bases). Germline lookup yields CDR1 MGHRA and CDR2 YSYEKL. This CDR3 is built from 16 residues. V was cut by 1 base and J by 1 base, with 14 bases left in between. The CDR3 DNA sequence: TGCGCCAGCAGCCAAGCCTTCGGGACAAGTTCCTACGAGCAGTACTTC. This translates into CASSQAFGTSSYEQYF.

The gene calls are TRBV5-1 and TRBJ2-7; D remains unclear. V shed 0 bases and J shed 0 bases, with 4 bases lying between them. Germline CDR1 reads SGHRS; CDR2 reads YFSETQ. The CDR3 length is 13 residues. Here the CDR3 reads CASSLGHSYEQYF. In nucleotides, the CDR3 is TGCGCCAGCAGCTTGGGACACTCCTACGAGCAGTACTTC.

The chain links TRBV18 to TRBJ1-2, with D perhaps matching TRBD1 (6 bases). Deletions cut 3 bases from V and 2 bases from J, with 13 bases between. The CDR3 contains 15 residues. From germline, CDR1 is KGHSH and CDR2 LQKENI. The CDR3 reads CASSPAGESNYGYTF. CDR3 DNA sequence: TGTGCCAGCTCACCCGCAGGGGAGTCCAACTATGGCTACACCTTC.

V usage is TRBV5-5 and J usage is TRBJ2-7; D not certain. The CDR3 sequence is 13 residues long. V was shortened by 2 bases and J by 2 bases, with 8 bases between the two germline ends. CDR1 is SGHKS and CDR2 is YYEKEE in the germline V gene (reference sequence). CDR3 protein: CASSFGGPYEQYF. The DNA for the CDR3 is TGTGCCAGCAGCTTCGGCGGACCCTACGAGCAGTACTTC.

The chain joins TRBV19 to TRBJ2-7; 9 nucleotides align to TRBD1. The CDR3 contains 13 residues. Germline V gene sequence: CDR1 LNHDA, CDR2 SQIVND (reference sequence). Germline trimming cut 9 bases from V and 3 bases from J; bases unmatched to any gene: 6. In DNA, the CDR3 is TGTGCCAGCCAAGACAGGGGGGGCTACGAGCAGTACTTC. The encoded protein is CASQDRGGYEQYF.

J is TRBJ2-7 and V is TRBV28, with 11 bases that match TRBD1. The ends lost 1 base at V and 3 bases at J; junction bases unmatched: 2. CDR1 is MDHEN and CDR2 is SYDVKM in the germline V gene. The CDR3 loop spans 15 amino acids. CDR3 bases: TGTGCCAGCAGTTTATCCGGGACAGGGGGCTACGAGCAGTACTTC. Protein product: CASSLSGTGGYEQYF.

The genes are TRBV4-2 and TRBJ2-6; tentatively, D is TRBD2 (7 bases). V lost 1 base and J lost 0, with 16 bases in between. This CDR3 has 19 residues. Germline V gene data show CDR1 as LGHNA and CDR2 as YNFKEQ. The CDR3 reads CASSQARGGADSGANVLTF. The CDR3 coding sequence is TGTGCCAGCAGCCAAGCCCGAGGGGGGGCCGACTCTGGGGCCAACGTCCTGACTTTC.

V is TRBV19 and J is TRBJ2-7, with D possibly TRBD1 on 5 matching bases. This CDR3 region has 14 residues. Trimming took 4 bases from V and 3 from J, leaving 13 bases between them. Germline lookup yields CDR1 LNHDA and CDR2 SQIVND (reference sequence). DNA of the CDR3: TGTGCCAGTAGTACCCAGTTGGGGCTCTACGAGCAGTACTTC. Protein sequence: CASSTQLGLYEQYF.

V gene TRBV9 combines with J gene TRBJ2-5, with TRBD1 matching over 8 bases. CDR1 SGDLS and CDR2 YYNGEE come from the germline V gene. This CDR3 region has 20 residues. V was clipped by 0 bases and J by 1 base; unmatched bases: 17. CDR3 residues: CASSVATPTGGGNLQETQYF. CDR3 coding DNA: TGTGCCAGCAGCGTAGCCACCCCTACAGGGGGAGGAAACCTCCAAGAGACCCAGTACTTC.

The chain joins TRBV4-1 to TRBJ2-3; 13 bases fit TRBD2. This CDR3 comprises 15 residues. The germline V gene encodes CDR1 MGHRA and CDR2 YSYEKL. V shed 4 bases, J shed 4 bases, and the junction held 2 bases outside the gene matches. CDR3 sequence reads: CASSRTSGGADTQYF. DNA for the CDR3: TGCGCCAGCAGCCGGACTAGCGGGGGAGCAGATACGCAGTATTTT.

This clone was observed a few times. V gene TRBV2 combines with J gene TRBJ2-3, with 7 bases aligning to TRBD1. The CDR3 has 16 amino acids. In germline, CDR1 is SNHLY, CDR2 FYNNEI. Unmatched junction bases numbered 7, after V lost 2 bases and J lost 2 bases. This CDR3 reads CASSEFSGGDTDTQYF. In DNA form, the CDR3 reads TGTGCCAGCAGTGAATTCTCAGGGGGAGACACAGATACGCAGTATTTT.

The rearrangement uses TRBV11-2 and TRBJ2-7; 10 bases agree with TRBD2. The CDR3 sequence is 13 residues long. The J segment lost 3 bases and the V segment lost 5 bases, leaving 1 base of the junction unmatched. CDR1 is SGHAT, CDR2 FQNNGV, per germline. The CDR3 region is CASSRTSGYEQYF. CDR3 in DNA: TGTGCCAGCAGCCGGACTAGCGGCTACGAGCAGTACTTC.

As DNA, the CDR3 is TGTGCCACCAGCAGGGGAAGGGTAAGCAATCAGCCCCAGCATTTT. Translated, it gives CATSRGRVSNQPQHF. The chain couples TRBV15 to TRBJ1-5, with no clear D. Trimming cost V 3 bases and J 1 base, with 10 bases left between them. This CDR3 region has 15 residues. In germline, CDR1 is LNHNV, CDR2 YYDKDF (reference sequence).

This chain joins TRBV4-1 and TRBJ2-1; 8 bases agree with TRBD2. The CDR3 contains 17 residues. Germline CDR1 and CDR2: MGHRA and YSYEKL. The trim removed 3 bases at V and 0 bases at J, leaving 7 bases unmatched. The CDR3 coding sequence is TGCGCCAGCAGCCACGGGCGGGAGGAGAGCTCCTACAATGAGCAGTTCTTC. Its protein product is CASSHGREESSYNEQFF.

V is TRBV28 and J is TRBJ1-6; D not resolved. The CDR3 contains 17 residues. CDR1 is MDHEN, CDR2 SYDVKM, per germline. V shed 5 bases and J shed 0 bases, with 14 bases lying between them. The CDR3 loop reads CASSTTYPGSYNSPLHF. CDR3 in DNA: TGTGCCAGCAGTACAACATACCCTGGCTCCTATAATTCACCCCTCCACTTT.

This clone was recorded once. The V gene is TRBV6-5, the J gene TRBJ2-3; a weak D match, TRBD2 (5 bases). The germline CDR1 and CDR2 sequences are MNHEY and SVGAGI. V lost 2 bases and J 2 bases, leaving 11 bases between the germline ends. CDR3 length: 15 residues. CDR3 nucleotide sequence: TGTGCCAGCAGTTACGAGGGCCGCCACACAGATACGCAGTATTTT. Translated, it gives CASSYEGRHTDTQYF.

The table lists this clone with a few counts. V is TRBV25-1 and J is TRBJ2-7, with TRBD1 identical over 10 bases. Looked up from germline, CDR1 is MGHDK and CDR2 is SYGVNS. The CDR3 has 12 amino acids. V shed 10 bases, J shed 2 bases, and the junction held 2 bases outside the gene matches. The DNA of the CDR3 is TGTGCCACGGACAGGGGGACCTACGAGCAGTACTTC. It specifies CATDRGTYEQYF.

This clone was recorded only once. The J gene is TRBJ1-2, the V gene TRBV9; no firm D call. The germline CDR1 and CDR2 sequences are SGDLS and YYNGEE. Trimming took off 4 bases at V and 8 bases at J, with 18 bases between the two ends. The CDR3 loop spans 14 amino acids. The CDR3 sequence: CASSLAGAGGGYTF. The CDR3 DNA sequence: TGTGCCAGCAGCCTCGCGGGTGCTGGAGGGGGCTACACCTTC.

This rearrangement joins TRBV5-4 to TRBJ2-5; no definite D call. The DNA end is a closer match to TRBJ2-7, so the J assignment may be wrong. Germline loops: CDR1 SGHNT, CDR2 YYREEE (reference sequence). The CDR3 is made up of 14 amino acids. The DNA for the CDR3 is TGTGCCAGCAGCCCCGACATTGGCTCCTACGAGCAGTACTTC. This codes for CASSPDIGSYEQYF.

V is TRBV5-1 and J is TRBJ1-6; 7 bases are shared with TRBD1. V shed 6 bases and J 9 bases; nucleotides not matched to a gene: 9. Germline V CDR1 and CDR2: SGHRS, YFSETQ. The CDR3 is made up of 14 amino acids. This CDR3 is CASMIGTVGSPLHF. CDR3 DNA: TGCGCCAGCATGATAGGGACAGTCGGTTCACCCCTCCACTTT.

The rearrangement links TRBV5-4 to TRBJ2-1; unclear D gene. Between the trimmed V and J ends, which lost 2 bases and 0 bases, there was a span of 12 bases. CDR3 length: 16 amino acids. Germline loops: CDR1 SGHNT, CDR2 YYREEE (reference sequence). This chain's CDR3 is CASSFGLTSSYNEQFF. The CDR3 DNA reads TGTGCCAGCAGCTTTGGGCTGACGAGCTCCTACAATGAGCAGTTCTTC.

The chain joins TRBV7-9 to TRBJ1-3; D remains unclear. CDR1 is SEHNR and CDR2 is FQNEAQ in the germline V gene (reference sequence). This CDR3 is built from 15 residues. V lost 5 bases and J lost 0, with 11 bases in between. CDR3 residues: CASSPLLSSGNTIYF. The CDR3 region has the DNA TGTGCCAGCAGCCCCCTCCTGAGCTCTGGAAACACCATATATTTT.

This clone was counted a single time. J is TRBJ1-5 and V is TRBV5-6; TRBD1 is a possible D gene (6 bases). Germline CDR1 and CDR2: SGHDT and YYEEEE. V gave up 3 bases and J gave up 0 bases, with 16 bases separating them. This CDR3 region has 17 residues. In DNA, the CDR3 is TGTGCCAGCAGCTCCTCCAGGGGACTGTATAGCAATCAGCCCCAGCATTTT. Translating gives CASSSSRGLYSNQPQHF.

The V and J genes are TRBV7-2 and TRBJ2-1; D gene uncertain. The CDR3 runs to 15 residues. Trimming cost V 10 bases and J 4 bases, with 20 bases left between them. The germline V gene encodes CDR1 SGHTA and CDR2 FQGNSA. The CDR3 is CATSKSYRGYNEQFF. CDR3 coding DNA: TGTGCCACCTCAAAATCGTATCGCGGTTACAATGAGCAGTTCTTC.

The chain recombines TRBV7-6 with TRBJ1-1; D remains unclear. With 5 bases removed from V and 5 bases from J, the gap between germline ends came to 18 bases. Germline assignment: CDR1 SGHVS and CDR2 FNYEAQ. The CDR3 sequence is 15 residues long. As DNA, the CDR3 is TGTGCCAGCAGCCCTGCCGGAGGCAGAAAGACTGAAGCTTTCTTT. The encoded protein is CASSPAGGRKTEAFF.